This T cell receptor beta chain was captured by sequencing in a study of blood T cell repertoires in COVID-19. About the study: The cDNA or gDNA used as material had been derived from T cells, B-cell-depleted T cells, or PBMCs.

Clones were sequenced by immunoSEQ multiplex PCR, and TCRdb holds only the in-frame ones, with some missing. In the table there are more than 150,000 clones, about three quarters of which are singletons. Germline V gene sequence: CDR1 SNHLY, CDR2 FYNNEI. Trimming left V 5 bases short and J 4 bases short, with 9 bases between. The CDR3 spans 13 residues. The sequence was collected from an elderly woman with active or convalescent COVID-19. The material sequenced was peripheral blood. This rearrangement joins TRBV2 to TRBJ1-5; D gene uncertain. CDR3: CASSLYENQPQHF. For the CDR3, the DNA is TGTGCCAGCAGTCTCTATGAGAATCAGCCCCAGCATTTT.